Presented here are 9 T cell receptor beta chains from one specimen sequenced in a study of T cell changes during pregnancy in multiple sclerosis. Method: immunoSEQ multiplex PCR; TCRdb's copy keeps in-frame clones and lacks some. The sample lists tens of thousands of clones; 90% to 97% were seen once. This material consisted of peripheral blood, taken in the second trimester of pregnancy. Source of these receptors: a female donor with multiple sclerosis, enrolled in a pregnancy study.

This chain links TRBV2 with TRBJ2-7, with a possible D match to TRBD1 (5 bases). V gave up 4 bases and J gave up 4 bases, with 11 bases separating them. The length of the CDR3 is 13 residues. CDR1 is SNHLY, CDR2 FYNNEI, per germline. CDR3 bases: TGTGCCAGCAGTGCAGGGAAACCATACGAGCAGTACTTC. This translates into CASSAGKPYEQYF. The whole variable domain, filled in from reference TRBV2 and TRBJ2-7, reads EPEVTQTPSHQVTQMGQEVILRCVPISNHLYFYWYRQILGQKVEFLVSFYNNEISEKSEIFDDQFSVERPDGSNFTLKIRSTKLEDSAMYFCASSAGKPYEQYFGPGTRLTVT.

This chain connects TRBV11-2 to TRBJ1-2; D ambiguous. CDR3 length: 14 residues. Looked up from germline, CDR1 is SGHAT and CDR2 is FQNNGV. V was trimmed by 5 bases and J by 2 bases, leaving 12 bases between them. The CDR3 DNA is TGTGCCAGCAGCCCTCCCGGGGAAAACTATGGCTACACCTTC. Amino acid sequence: CASSPPGENYGYTF.

V gene TRBV5-8 combines with J gene TRBJ2-1; 9 nucleotides agree with TRBD1. V was clipped by 6 bases and J by 1 base; unmatched bases: 2. Per germline, CDR1 SGHTS and CDR2 YDEGEE. The CDR3 totals 14 residues. For the CDR3, the DNA is TGTGCCAGCATAGGACAGGGGTCCTACAATGAGCAGTTCTTC. This gives the protein CASIGQGSYNEQFF.

This clone was counted once. The chain links TRBV4-1 to TRBJ2-1; D might be TRBD1 (6 bases). The CDR3 sequence is 14 residues long. V was shortened by 4 bases and J by 6 bases, with 13 bases between the two germline ends. The germline V gene encodes CDR1 MGHRA and CDR2 YSYEKL. The DNA for the CDR3 is TGCGCCAGCAGCCGAGGACAGCACGCCAATGAGCAGTTCTTC. Its protein product is CASSRGQHANEQFF.

This chain uses TRBV6-4 with TRBJ1-5, with a possible D match to TRBD1 (5 bases). V lost 7 bases, J lost 5 bases, and 12 bases lay in between. The CDR3 extends over 13 amino acids. Germline CDR1 and CDR2: MRHNA and SNTAGT. CDR3 DNA: TGTGCCAGCACCCAGGGTTTAGATCAGCCCCAGCATTTT. Protein: CASTQGLDQPQHF.

This chain joins TRBV5-1 and TRBJ1-2; 7 bases map to TRBD1. The ends lost 3 bases at V and 4 bases at J; junction bases unmatched: 9. The germline gives CDR1 SGHRS, CDR2 YFSETQ. The CDR3 extends over 15 amino acids. Here the CDR3 reads CASSSGTDIVYGYTF. The CDR3 nucleotides are TGCGCCAGCAGCTCCGGGACAGACATCGTCTATGGCTACACCTTC.

The J gene is TRBJ2-7, the V gene TRBV27; D unclear. Trimming took 5 bases from V and 2 from J, leaving 22 bases between them. CDR1 is MNHEY and CDR2 is SMNVEV in the germline V gene (reference sequence). The CDR3 spans 17 residues. The chain's CDR3 is CASSPVSGSRHPYEQYF. The CDR3 DNA is TGTGCCAGCAGTCCTGTCAGTGGTTCCAGACACCCCTACGAGCAGTACTTC.

The J gene is TRBJ2-1, the V gene TRBV19; D perhaps matches TRBD2 (5 bases). V shed 10 bases and J shed 4 bases, with 23 bases lying between them. The germline V gene encodes CDR1 LNHDA and CDR2 SQIVND (reference sequence). This CDR3 has 16 residues. The CDR3 nucleotides read TGTGCCACCAAGAACGACATTGGGAGTAGGTACAATGAGCAGTTCTTC. Translating it yields CATKNDIGSRYNEQFF.

The chain couples TRBV30 to TRBJ2-7, with 9 bases identical to TRBD1. There are 14 residues in the CDR3. Germline V lookup: CDR1 GTSNPN, CDR2 SVGIG (reference sequence). V dropped 2 bases and J dropped 0; count of bases not matched to a gene: 2. CDR3 in DNA: TGTGCCTGGAGTAAACAGGGGGCCTCCTACGAGCAGTACTTC. It encodes CAWSKQGASYEQYF.